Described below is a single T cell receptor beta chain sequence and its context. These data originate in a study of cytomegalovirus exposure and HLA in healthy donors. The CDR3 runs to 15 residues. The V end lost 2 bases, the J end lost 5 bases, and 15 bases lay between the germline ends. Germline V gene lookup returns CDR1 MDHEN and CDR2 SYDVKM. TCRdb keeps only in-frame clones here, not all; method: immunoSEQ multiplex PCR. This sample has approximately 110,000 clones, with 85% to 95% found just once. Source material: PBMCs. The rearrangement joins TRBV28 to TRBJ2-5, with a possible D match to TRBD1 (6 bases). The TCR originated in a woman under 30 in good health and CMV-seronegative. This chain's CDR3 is CASSLGGQRGETQYF. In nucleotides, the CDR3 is TGTGCCAGCAGTTTAGGCGGACAGAGAGGGGAGACCCAGTACTTC.